This T cell receptor beta chain stems from a study of control samples from healthy donors and cancer patients (dated by TCRdb to between 2020 and 2021). Receptor libraries were prepared by the immunoSEQ multiplex PCR assay. The immuneACCESS repertoire file appears here via TCRdb, limited to in-frame rearrangements. These files lack a portion of the clones; in checked studies, under half of the deficit traces to unresolved V genes, and the cause of the others is not known. The sample data list over 150,000 clones, and approximately 93% of these were observed just once. Approximately 5.7% of the sample is in the top ten clones. The CDR3 runs 13 residues from the cysteine to the phenylalanine. Left in the record is the CDR3 DNA by itself, 39 bases read in frame from the first base. The V and J ends are trimmed by 7 bases and 3 bases, leaving 12 bases between them. In this sample, this clone turned up a few times. The antigen it recognizes is unknown. The input lacks base qualities; no much larger clone sits a single base away.

The source is a man in his forties or fifties in good health. Sequencing was done on a sample of blood. The chain employs TRBV12-3 or TRBV12-4 and TRBJ1-2; TRBD1 is perhaps the D gene, given 5 matching bases. In nucleotide form, the sequence is TGTGCCAGCACTTGGGGCGGATACTATGGCTACACCTTC. This gives the protein CASTWGGYYGYTF.